The table lists the clone carrying this T cell receptor beta chain with many counts. Its specificity is not known. This sample stems from a study of spatial heterogeneity in lung cancer. The CDR3 is 14 amino acids. V lost 5 bases to trimming and J lost 1 base, with 11 bases between them. Time point meaning: sample taken at primary tumor resection. Unsorted whole RNA of tumor, nontumor lung or frozen PBMC was sequenced. General observations from the study: Ubiquitous, expanded tumor-derived TCRs were more frequently observed in blood at resection than at follow-up.

One entry per CDR3 protein, called by TCRdb with MiXCR from the 5' RACE reads. The table lists roughly 39,000 distinct CDR3 sequences, approximately 6.3% of them singletons, with about 9.9% in the top ten. Sequencing was performed on PBMCs, taken at surgery. The source is a male donor with early-stage non-small cell lung cancer. The V and J genes are TRBV12-3 or TRBV12-4 and TRBJ1-1, with D hard to call. CDR3 sequence reads: CASSLGYGNTEAFF. CDR3 DNA sequence: TGTGCCAGCAGTCTGGGTTACGGGAACACTGAAGCTTTCTTT.